This T cell receptor (beta chain) emerged from a study of blood T cell repertoires in COVID-19. At the level of the study: Researchers got acute and convalescent COVID-19 samples from the United States, Italy and Spain. T cells, B-cell-depleted T cells, or PBMCs provided the cDNA or gDNA that served as material.

This CDR3 region has 15 residues. In the original processing: Using reference gene primer amplification, nucleated cell counts were estimated. Method: immunoSEQ multiplex PCR; TCRdb's copy keeps in-frame clones and lacks some. The V and J calls and clone size are taken from that table; D and trimming were inferred from the DNA. This table has tens of thousands of clones, around 85% appearing once. The origin of this receptor is a man older than 75 with acute or convalescent COVID-19. Sequenced: peripheral blood. The V gene is TRBV21-1, the J gene TRBJ2-1; no check of the table's D call, TRBD2, against the DNA was made. TRBV21-1 is reported as a pseudogene. As DNA, the CDR3 is TGTGCCAGCAGCAGTAGCGGGAGGGCCGTCCATGAGCAGTTCTTC. Residues: CASSSSGRAVHEQFF.